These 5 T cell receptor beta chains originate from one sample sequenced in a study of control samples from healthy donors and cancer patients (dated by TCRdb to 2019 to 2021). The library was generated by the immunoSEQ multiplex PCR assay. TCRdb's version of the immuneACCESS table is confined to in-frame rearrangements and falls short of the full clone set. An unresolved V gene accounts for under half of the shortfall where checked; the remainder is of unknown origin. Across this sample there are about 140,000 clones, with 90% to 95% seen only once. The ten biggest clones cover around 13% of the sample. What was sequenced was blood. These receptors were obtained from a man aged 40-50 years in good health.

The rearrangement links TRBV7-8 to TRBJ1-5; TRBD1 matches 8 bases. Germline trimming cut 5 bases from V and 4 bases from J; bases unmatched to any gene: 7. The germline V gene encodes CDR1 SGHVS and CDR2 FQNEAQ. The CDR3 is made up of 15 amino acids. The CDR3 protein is CASSTGQGVNQPQHF. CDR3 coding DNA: TGTGCCAGCAGCACCGGACAGGGCGTAAATCAGCCCCAGCATTTT.

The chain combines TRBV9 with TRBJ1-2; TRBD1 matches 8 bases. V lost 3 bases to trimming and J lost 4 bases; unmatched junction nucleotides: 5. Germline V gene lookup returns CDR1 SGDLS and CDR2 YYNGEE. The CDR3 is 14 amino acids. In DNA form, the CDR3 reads TGTGCCAGCAGCGGAAGACAGGGGCTCTATGGCTACACCTTC. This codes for CASSGRQGLYGYTF.

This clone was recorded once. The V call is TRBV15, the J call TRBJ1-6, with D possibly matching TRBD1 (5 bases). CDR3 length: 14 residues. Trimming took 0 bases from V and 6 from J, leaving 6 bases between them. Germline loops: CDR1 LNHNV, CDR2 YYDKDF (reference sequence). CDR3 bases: TGTGCCACCAGCAGAGATGGGACTAATTCACCCCTCCACTTT. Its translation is CATSRDGTNSPLHF.

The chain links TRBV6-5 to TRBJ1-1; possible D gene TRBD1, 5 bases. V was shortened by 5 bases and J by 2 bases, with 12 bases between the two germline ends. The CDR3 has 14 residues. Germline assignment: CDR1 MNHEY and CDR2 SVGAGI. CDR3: CASSIVRTNTEAFF. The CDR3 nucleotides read TGTGCCAGCAGTATAGTCAGGACAAACACTGAAGCTTTCTTT.

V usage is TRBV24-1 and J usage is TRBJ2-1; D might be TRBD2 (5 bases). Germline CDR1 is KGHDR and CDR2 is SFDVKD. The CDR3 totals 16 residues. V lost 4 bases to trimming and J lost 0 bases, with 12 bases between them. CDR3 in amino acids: CATSDSDLSSYNEQFF. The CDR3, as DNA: TGTGCCACCAGTGACTCGGACTTAAGCTCCTACAATGAGCAGTTCTTC.